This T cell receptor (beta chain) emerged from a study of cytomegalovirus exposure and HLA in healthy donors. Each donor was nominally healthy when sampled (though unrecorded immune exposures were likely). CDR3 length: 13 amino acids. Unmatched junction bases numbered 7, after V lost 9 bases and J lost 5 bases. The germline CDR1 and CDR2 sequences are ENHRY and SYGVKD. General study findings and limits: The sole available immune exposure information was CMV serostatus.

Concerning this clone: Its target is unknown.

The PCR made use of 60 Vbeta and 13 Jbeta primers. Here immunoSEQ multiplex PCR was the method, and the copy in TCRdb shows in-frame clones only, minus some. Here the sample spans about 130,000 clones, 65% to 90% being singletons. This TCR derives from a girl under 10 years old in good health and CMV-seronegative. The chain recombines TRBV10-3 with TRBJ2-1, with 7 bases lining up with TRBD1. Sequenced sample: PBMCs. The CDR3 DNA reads TGTGCCATTGCCGGGACAGAGAACAATGAGCAGTTCTTC. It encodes CAIAGTENNEQFF.